The clone carrying this T cell receptor (beta chain) was seen only a few times. Its antigen is as yet unknown. Trimming stripped 0 bases from V and 8 bases from J, with 8 bases between. The CDR3 contains 13 residues. Per germline, CDR1 SNHLY and CDR2 FYNNEI. The data are from a study of beta chain features in type 1 diabetes. Study findings and constraints: Moderate yet significant TCRB CDR3 shortening was seen in Type 1 diabetes patients in all four CD4+ subsets.

The sequenced template was cDNA made from the entire isolated RNA. The assay was immunoSEQ multiplex PCR, and TCRdb's table has in-frame clones only and misses some. Among hundreds of thousands of clones listed, around 16% were seen once. The sequenced sample consisted of naive CD4+ T cells from blood. This chain connects TRBV2 to TRBJ2-1; D perhaps matches TRBD2 (6 bases). This receptor was identified in a man younger than 35 with type 1 diabetes. CDR3 bases: TGTGCCAGCAGTGAAGCCGCGGGGTATGAGCAGTTCTTC. Its protein product is CASSEAAGYEQFF.